These 5 T cell receptor beta chains share one sample of origin, sequenced in a study of T cells in localized non-small cell lung cancer. Repertoires were generated with immunoSEQ multiplex PCR, while TCRdb's copy carries only in-frame clones and drops some. Of over 1,500 clones listed, approximately 30% are singletons. The specimen comprised normal lung tissue next to the tumor, sampled before any cancer treatment. Receptor source: a female donor older than 55 with stage I lung adenocarcinoma.

This clone was detected only a few times. V usage is TRBV11-3 and J usage is TRBJ2-1; 8 positions match TRBD2. V shed 3 bases, J shed 3 bases, and the junction held 4 bases outside the gene matches. The CDR3 is 15 residues long. In germline, CDR1 is SGHNT, CDR2 YENEEA. The CDR3 nucleotides read TGTGCCAGCAGCTTGGCGGGGGGAATCTACAATGAGCAGTTCTTC. Its translation is CASSLAGGIYNEQFF.

In this sample, this clone turned up a few times. This chain connects TRBV19 to TRBJ1-1, with TRBD1 identical over 11 bases. The CDR3 runs 18 residues. J lost 3 bases, V lost 6 bases, and 15 bases had no gene match. Germline V gene lookup returns CDR1 LNHDA and CDR2 SQIVND (reference sequence). CDR3 sequence (DNA): TGTGCCAGTAGCCTTCTGGGGGACAGGGGGTCCGGAGACACTGAAGCTTTCTTT. This sequence encodes CASSLLGDRGSGDTEAFF.

The rearrangement joins TRBV19 to TRBJ2-1, with 9 positions matching TRBD1. The CDR3 loop spans 13 amino acids. V dropped 9 bases and J dropped 7; count of bases not matched to a gene: 7. From germline, CDR1 is LNHDA and CDR2 SQIVND (reference sequence). This chain's CDR3 is CARGQGKINEQFF. The DNA of the CDR3 is TGTGCCAGGGGACAGGGAAAGATTAATGAGCAGTTCTTC.

Only a few counts were recorded for this clone. The chain couples TRBV28 to TRBJ2-6, with D unresolved. V was clipped by 3 bases and J by 0 bases, with 9 bases between them. The CDR3 length is 16 residues. Germline CDR1 MDHEN, CDR2 SYDVKM. Here the CDR3 DNA reads TGTGCCAGCAGTTTGGGTCAATACTCTGGGGCCAACGTCCTGACTTTC. Translation: CASSLGQYSGANVLTF.

The chain employs TRBV19 and TRBJ1-2; D may be TRBD1 (6 bases). V was trimmed by 3 bases and J by 8 bases, leaving 19 bases between them. Germline-derived CDR1 and CDR2 are LNHDA and SQIVND (reference sequence). CDR3 length: 15 amino acids. This chain's CDR3 is CASSIVGGDSGGYTF. The CDR3 DNA is TGTGCCAGTAGTATCGTTGGGGGCGATTCGGGAGGCTACACCTTC.